The T cell receptor (beta chain) under discussion was sequenced for a study of technical replicates of blood from a few donors. In germline, CDR1 is SEHNR, CDR2 FQNEAQ (reference sequence). V trimming: 5 bases; J trimming: 4 bases; junction bases outside the gene matches: 4. CDR3 length equals 14 residues. Sequencing was performed with immunoSEQ multiplex PCR; in TCRdb, only in-frame clones are kept and a portion is missing. The table records roughly 76,000 clones, approximately 86% of them present only once. The TCR originated in a human donor in good health. Some clones in this sample may be carry-over from other donors' samples. Input material: PBMCs. The rearrangement uses TRBV7-9 and TRBJ1-4, with TRBD1 identical over 7 bases. The CDR3, as DNA: TGTGCCAGCAGCCCGGACAGGTTTAATGAAAAACTGTTTTTT. Translated, it gives CASSPDRFNEKLFF.